These 19 T cell receptor beta chains originate from one sample sequenced in a study of blood T cell repertoires in COVID-19. The data were produced by immunoSEQ multiplex PCR, yet TCRdb's version contains in-frame clones alone and is incomplete. The data show around 100,000 clones, roughly 84% seen once. Sequencing input: peripheral blood. The origin of the receptors is a man between 35 and 55 years old with acute or convalescent COVID-19.

In its sample, this clone was seen a few times. The chain carries TRBV30 and TRBJ2-3; D is ambiguous. The V end lost 1 base, the J end lost 2 bases, and 7 bases lay between the germline ends. Germline CDR1 and CDR2: GTSNPN and SVGIG (reference sequence). The CDR3 loop spans 13 amino acids. The CDR3 is CAWSGGHTDTQYF. In DNA form, the CDR3 reads TGTGCCTGGAGTGGAGGCCACACAGATACGCAGTATTTT.

The J gene is TRBJ2-5, the V gene TRBV2; D is possibly TRBD2 (6 bases). CDR3 size: 13 residues. The germline V gene has CDR1 SNHLY and CDR2 FYNNEI. V shed 4 bases and J shed 4 bases, with 10 bases lying between them. CDR3 bases: TGTGCCAGCAGTGTGGAGGGACGAGAGACCCAGTACTTC. Translating it yields CASSVEGRETQYF. The variable domain in full, with the rest retrieved from reference TRBV2 and TRBJ2-5, is EPEVTQTPSHQVTQMGQEVILRCVPISNHLYFYWYRQILGQKVEFLVSFYNNEISEKSEIFDDQFSVERPDGSNFTLKIRSTKLEDSAMYFCASSVEGRETQYFGPGTRLLVL.

The chain is built from TRBV6-5 and TRBJ1-4, with TRBD1 matching 7 bases. The V gene end was trimmed by 5 bases and the J gene end by 5 bases; junction bases not matched to a gene: 5. This CDR3 contains 14 residues. Germline lookup yields CDR1 MNHEY and CDR2 SVGAGI. The CDR3 reads CASSPGTANEKLFF. CDR3 bases: TGTGCCAGCAGTCCCGGGACAGCCAATGAAAAACTGTTTTTT.

The DNA of the CDR3 is TGTGCCATCCAGGGGGGACCCTCTGGAAACACCATATATTTT. The encoded protein is CAIQGGPSGNTIYF. This chain links TRBV28 with TRBJ1-3, with 7 bases lining up with TRBD1. Per the germline V gene, CDR1 is MDHEN and CDR2 is SYDVKM. The CDR3 sequence is 14 residues long. The V segment lost 10 bases and the J segment 0 bases; nucleotides outside the gene matches: 6.

The chain joins TRBV4-1 to TRBJ2-2, with TRBD1 matching 8 bases. This CDR3 has 16 residues. Looked up from germline, CDR1 is MGHRA and CDR2 is YSYEKL. The V and J ends lost 0 bases and 6 bases, in that order; junction bases with no gene match: 6. DNA of the CDR3: TGCGCCAGCAGCCAAGAGGGCCAGGGGGCCGCCGGGGAGCTGTTTTTT. This encodes CASSQEGQGAAGELFF.

The chain is built from TRBV27 and TRBJ1-2; TRBD1 aligns across 10 bases. V lost 1 base to trimming and J lost 10 bases; unmatched junction nucleotides: 3. Per the germline V gene, CDR1 is MNHEY and CDR2 is SMNVEV (reference sequence). This CDR3 region has 13 residues. The DNA for the CDR3 is TGTGCCAGCAGTTTATGGGACAGGGGCCCCTACACCTTC. Translating it yields CASSLWDRGPYTF.

The CDR3 sequence: CASSGLARTGELFF. The DNA of the CDR3 is TGTGCCAGCAGCGGACTAGCGCGCACCGGGGAGCTGTTTTTT. The V call is TRBV27, the J call TRBJ2-2; 9 bases fit TRBD2. This CDR3 contains 14 residues. The germline V gene encodes CDR1 MNHEY and CDR2 SMNVEV (reference sequence). The J segment lost 4 bases and the V segment lost 6 bases, leaving 3 bases of the junction unmatched.

The rearrangement joins TRBV18 to TRBJ2-2; D is ambiguous. CDR1 KGHSH and CDR2 LQKENI come from the germline V gene. The CDR3 extends over 13 amino acids. V was clipped by 5 bases and J by 0 bases, with 4 bases between them. In DNA form, the CDR3 reads TGTGCCAGCTCAACATCGAACACCGGGGAGCTGTTTTTT. Translated: CASSTSNTGELFF.

This clone was detected only a few times. The same CDR3 is also encoded by other DNA sequences in this sample. The chain couples TRBV6-1 to TRBJ2-1; TRBD2 matches at 12 bases. This CDR3 has 15 amino acids. Germline V gives CDR1 MNHNS, CDR2 SASEGT. With V trimmed by 2 bases and J by 4 bases, 0 bases remained unmatched. The DNA of the CDR3 is TGTGCCAGCAGTGAACTAGCGGGGGGGTACAATGAGCAGTTCTTC. The encoded protein is CASSELAGGYNEQFF.

The chain couples TRBV4-1 to TRBJ2-1, with D unresolved. The CDR3 runs to 14 residues. From germline, CDR1 is MGHRA and CDR2 YSYEKL. V lost 1 base and J lost 5, with 9 bases in between. Here the CDR3 reads CASSQGEGDNEQFF. CDR3 bases: TGCGCCAGCAGCCAAGGAGAAGGAGACAATGAGCAGTTCTTC.

The chain is built from TRBV7-9 and TRBJ1-5; the D is unclear. This CDR3 is 13 amino acids long. Trimming removed 1 base at V and 8 bases at J, with 9 bases between. In germline, CDR1 is SEHNR, CDR2 FQNEAQ (reference sequence). CDR3 coding DNA: TGTGCCAGCAGCTTAGGGGCTATCGAGCCCCAGCATTTT. Its protein product is CASSLGAIEPQHF.

This chain connects TRBV27 to TRBJ1-2; maybe TRBD1 (5 bases). The V end lost 7 bases, the J end lost 5 bases, and 17 bases lay between the germline ends. The V gene's germline CDR1 is MNHEY and CDR2 SMNVEV (reference sequence). The CDR3 has 14 residues. DNA of the CDR3: TGTGCCAGCATCCTGGGCAGGGCCAGGTATGGCTACACCTTC. Its translation: CASILGRARYGYTF.

In this sample, this clone turned up once. The chain uses TRBV2 and TRBJ2-1, with a weak D call TRBD2 (6 bases). The germline gives CDR1 SNHLY, CDR2 FYNNEI. The CDR3 is made up of 16 amino acids. Trimming pared 6 bases from V and 0 bases from J, leaving 15 bases between. The CDR3 spells CASRVGLSSSYNEQFF. The CDR3 DNA reads as TGTGCCAGCAGAGTCGGACTATCCAGCTCCTACAATGAGCAGTTCTTC.

J is TRBJ2-5 and V is TRBV6-2 or TRBV6-3; 7 nucleotides align to TRBD2. The trim removed 4 bases at V and 4 bases at J, leaving 12 bases unmatched. Looked up from germline, CDR1 is MNHEY and CDR2 is SVGEGT. The CDR3 has 16 residues. The CDR3 DNA follows: TGTGCCAGCAGTTCCTCGGGGAGGGAGAGAGGAGAGACCCAGTACTTC. Its translation: CASSSSGRERGETQYF.

This chain connects TRBV6-1 to TRBJ2-5, with no clear D. Trimming stripped 1 base from V and 4 bases from J, with 10 bases between. The CDR3 covers 14 residues. In germline, CDR1 is MNHNS, CDR2 SASEGT. CDR3 coding DNA: TGTGCCAGCAGTGAAGTGGGCAGTGTAGAGACCCAGTACTTC. Residues: CASSEVGSVETQYF.

This chain joins TRBV7-2 and TRBJ2-1, with 15 nucleotides matching TRBD2. V dropped 3 bases and J dropped 9; count of bases not matched to a gene: 0. CDR1 is SGHTA and CDR2 is FQGNSA in the germline V gene. This CDR3 is built from 14 residues. CDR3 region: CASSLGLAGGEQFF. The DNA for the CDR3 is TGTGCCAGCAGCTTGGGACTAGCGGGAGGTGAGCAGTTCTTC.

This chain links TRBV7-8 with TRBJ1-2; 7 bases are shared with TRBD1. J was trimmed by 0 bases and V by 6 bases; bases with no gene match: 4. The CDR3 runs 14 residues. Germline V gives CDR1 SGHVS, CDR2 FQNEAQ. The DNA for the CDR3 is TGTGCCAGCAGTCCGGACAGGTCTAACTATGGCTACACCTTC. It is translated as CASSPDRSNYGYTF.

The gene calls are TRBV9 and TRBJ2-7; TRBD1 agrees at 9 bases. This CDR3 is built from 16 residues. Germline values: CDR1 SGDLS, CDR2 YYNGEE. J lost 5 bases, V lost 0 bases, and 9 bases had no gene match. Here the CDR3 DNA reads TGTGCCAGCAGCGTAGGTACAGGGGGCGCCGGCCACGAGCAGTACTTC. It encodes CASSVGTGGAGHEQYF.

J is TRBJ2-7 and V is TRBV29-1, with 7 bases identical to TRBD2. Germline V CDR1 and CDR2: SQVTM, ANQGSEA. This CDR3 region has 12 residues. V lost 5 bases and J lost 7; bases outside the gene matches: 8. This CDR3 reads CSVKAGVTEQYF. The DNA of the CDR3 is TGCAGCGTTAAGGCGGGGGTTACGGAGCAGTACTTC.